This T cell receptor (beta chain) was identified during a study of Ad26.COV2.S vaccination and SARS-CoV-2 variants. Study-level points and caveats: Analyses that measured TCR breadth and depth may have underestimated total T cell responses.

Treatment given: approximately 18 received Ad26.COV2.S at low or high dose, single or two shots; about 5 received placebo; per-sample allocation not given. Day 63 after the first injection of vaccine or placebo was the sampling time. An adult donor aged 18-55 years was enrolled in Boston. Using immunoSEQ multiplex PCR, the repertoire was profiled, and TCRdb retains in-frame clones only, with some absent. Altogether a few hundred thousand clones are present, about four fifths being singletons, with the ten largest covering 7% to 9.5%. Germline lookup yields CDR1 SGHTA and CDR2 FQGTGA. This CDR3 has 14 amino acids. The ends were cut back, 3 bases at V and 0 bases at J, with 7 bases in the middle. As to this clone: Antigen specificity is unknown. The sample contains more than one DNA sequence encoding this CDR3.

The origin of this receptor is a person aged 18-65 years who received the Ad26.COV2.S COVID-19 vaccine or a placebo. The genes are TRBV7-3 and TRBJ2-3, with D possibly being TRBD2 (6 bases). Sequencing used peripheral blood, obtained in a trial of Ad26.COV2.S vaccine versus placebo. DNA of the CDR3: TGTGCCAGCAGCTTTAGCGGAAGCACAGATACGCAGTATTTT. This translates into CASSFSGSTDTQYF.